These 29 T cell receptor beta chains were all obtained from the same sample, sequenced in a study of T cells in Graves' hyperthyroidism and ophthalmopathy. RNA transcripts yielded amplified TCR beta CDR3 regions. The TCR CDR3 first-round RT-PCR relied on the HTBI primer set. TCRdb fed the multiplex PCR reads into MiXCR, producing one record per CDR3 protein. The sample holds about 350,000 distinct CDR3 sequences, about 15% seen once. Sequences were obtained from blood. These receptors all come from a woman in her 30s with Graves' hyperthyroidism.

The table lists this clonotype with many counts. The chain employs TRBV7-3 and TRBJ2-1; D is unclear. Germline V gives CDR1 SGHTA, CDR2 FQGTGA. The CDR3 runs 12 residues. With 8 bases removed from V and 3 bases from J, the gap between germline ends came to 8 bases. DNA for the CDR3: TGTGCCAGCGGTACAAACTACAATGAGCAGTTCTTC. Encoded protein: CASGTNYNEQFF.

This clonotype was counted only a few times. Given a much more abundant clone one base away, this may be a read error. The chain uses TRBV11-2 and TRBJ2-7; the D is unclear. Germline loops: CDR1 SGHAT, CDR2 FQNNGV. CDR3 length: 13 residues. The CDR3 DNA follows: TGTGCCAGCAGCCACCCCGTTATCTACGGGCAGTACTTC. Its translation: CASSHPVIYGQYF.

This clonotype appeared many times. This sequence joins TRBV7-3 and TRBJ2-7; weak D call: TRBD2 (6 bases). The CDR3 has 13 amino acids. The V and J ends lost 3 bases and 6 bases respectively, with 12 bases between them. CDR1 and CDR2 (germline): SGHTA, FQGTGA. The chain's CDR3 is CASSFYAGREQYF. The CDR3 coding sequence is TGTGCCAGCAGCTTTTACGCGGGACGCGAGCAGTACTTC.

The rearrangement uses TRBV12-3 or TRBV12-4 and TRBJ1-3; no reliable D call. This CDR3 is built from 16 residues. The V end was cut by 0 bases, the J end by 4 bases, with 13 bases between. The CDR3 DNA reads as TGTGCCAGCAGTTTAGCGGTCTCGCCTCCCGGAAACACCATATATTTT. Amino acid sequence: CASSLAVSPPGNTIYF.

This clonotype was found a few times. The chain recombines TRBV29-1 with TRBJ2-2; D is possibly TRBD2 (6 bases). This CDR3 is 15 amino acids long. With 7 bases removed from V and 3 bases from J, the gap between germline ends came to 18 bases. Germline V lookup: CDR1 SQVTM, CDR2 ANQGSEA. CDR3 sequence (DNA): TGCAGCGCCCTGGAGGGCCGGAGGGACACCGGGGAGCTGTTTTTT. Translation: CSALEGRRDTGELFF.

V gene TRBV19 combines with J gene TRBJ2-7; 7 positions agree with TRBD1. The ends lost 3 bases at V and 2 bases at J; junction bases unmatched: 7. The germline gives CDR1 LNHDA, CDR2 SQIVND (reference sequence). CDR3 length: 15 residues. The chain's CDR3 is CASSISAGTAYEQYF. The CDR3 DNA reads TGTGCCAGTAGTATCTCCGCCGGGACAGCCTACGAGCAGTACTTC.

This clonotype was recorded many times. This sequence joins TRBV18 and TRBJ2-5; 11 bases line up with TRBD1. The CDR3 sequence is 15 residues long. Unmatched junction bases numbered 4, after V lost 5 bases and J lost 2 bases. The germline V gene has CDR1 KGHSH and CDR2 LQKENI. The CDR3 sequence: CASSFRDRGQETQYF. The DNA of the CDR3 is TGTGCCAGCTCATTCCGGGACAGGGGGCAAGAGACCCAGTACTTC.

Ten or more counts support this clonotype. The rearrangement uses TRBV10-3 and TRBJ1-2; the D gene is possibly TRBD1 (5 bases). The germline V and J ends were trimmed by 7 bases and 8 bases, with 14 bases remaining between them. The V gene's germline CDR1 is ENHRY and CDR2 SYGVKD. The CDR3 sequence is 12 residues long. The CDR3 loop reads CAIKAGGDGYTF. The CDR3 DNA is TGTGCCATCAAAGCGGGGGGTGACGGCTACACCTTC.

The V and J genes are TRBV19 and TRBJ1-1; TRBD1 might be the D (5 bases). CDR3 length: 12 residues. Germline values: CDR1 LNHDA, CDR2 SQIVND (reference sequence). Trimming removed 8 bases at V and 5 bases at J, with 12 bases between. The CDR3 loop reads CASSHYRTEAFF. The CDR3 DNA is TGTGCCAGTTCCCATTACAGGACTGAAGCTTTCTTT.

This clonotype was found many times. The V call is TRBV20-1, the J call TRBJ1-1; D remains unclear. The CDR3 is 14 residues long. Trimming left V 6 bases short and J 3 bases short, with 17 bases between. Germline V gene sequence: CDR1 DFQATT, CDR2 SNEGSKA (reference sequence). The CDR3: CSASLGPLDTEAFF. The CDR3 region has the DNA TGCAGTGCAAGCCTCGGGCCGCTGGACACTGAAGCTTTCTTT.

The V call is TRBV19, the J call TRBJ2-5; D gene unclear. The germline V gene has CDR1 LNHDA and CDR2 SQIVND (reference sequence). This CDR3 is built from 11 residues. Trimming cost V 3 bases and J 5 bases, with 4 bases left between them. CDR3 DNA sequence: TGTGCCAGTAGTATTGATGAGACCCAGTACTTC. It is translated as CASSIDETQYF. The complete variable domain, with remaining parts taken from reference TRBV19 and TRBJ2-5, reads DGGITQSPKYLFRKEGQNVTLSCEQNLNHDAMYWYRQDPGQGLRLIYYSQIVNDFQKGDIAEGYSVSREKKESFPLTVTSAQKNPTAFYLCASSIDETQYFGPGTRLLVL.

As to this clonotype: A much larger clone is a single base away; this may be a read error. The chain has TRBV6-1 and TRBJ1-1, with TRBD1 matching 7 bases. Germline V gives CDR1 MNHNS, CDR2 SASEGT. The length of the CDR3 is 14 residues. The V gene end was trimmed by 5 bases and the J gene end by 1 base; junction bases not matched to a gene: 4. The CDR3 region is CASSLGQSNTEAFF. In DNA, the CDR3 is TGTGCCAGCAGTTTGGGACAGTCGAACACTGAAGCTTTCTTT.

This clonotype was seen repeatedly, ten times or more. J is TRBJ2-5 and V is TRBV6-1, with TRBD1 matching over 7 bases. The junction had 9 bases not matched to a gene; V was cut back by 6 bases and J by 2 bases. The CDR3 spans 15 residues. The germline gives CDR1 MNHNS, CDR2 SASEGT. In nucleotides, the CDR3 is TGTGCCAGCAGGAACAGGGGCCTGAGTCAAGAGACCCAGTACTTC. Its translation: CASRNRGLSQETQYF.

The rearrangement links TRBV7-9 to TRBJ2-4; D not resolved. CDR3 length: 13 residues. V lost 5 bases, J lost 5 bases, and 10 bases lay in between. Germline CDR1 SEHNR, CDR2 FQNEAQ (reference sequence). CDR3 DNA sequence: TGTGCCAGCAGCCTCATGGCCGAAAACATTCAGTACTTC. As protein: CASSLMAENIQYF.

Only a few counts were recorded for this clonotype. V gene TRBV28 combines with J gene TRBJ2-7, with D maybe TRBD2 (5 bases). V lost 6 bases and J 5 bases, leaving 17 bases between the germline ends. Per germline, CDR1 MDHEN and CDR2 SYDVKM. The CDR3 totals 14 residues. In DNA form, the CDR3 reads TGTGCCAGCAGCCCCCCCGACTATGCCCACGAGCAGTACTTC. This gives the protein CASSPPDYAHEQYF.

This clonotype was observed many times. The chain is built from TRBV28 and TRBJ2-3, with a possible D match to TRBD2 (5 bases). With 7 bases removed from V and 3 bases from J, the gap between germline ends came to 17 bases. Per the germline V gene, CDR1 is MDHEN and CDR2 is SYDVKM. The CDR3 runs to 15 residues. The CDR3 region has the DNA TGTGCCAGCATATCAGCGCCAAGAGGGACAGATACGCAGTATTTT. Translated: CASISAPRGTDTQYF.

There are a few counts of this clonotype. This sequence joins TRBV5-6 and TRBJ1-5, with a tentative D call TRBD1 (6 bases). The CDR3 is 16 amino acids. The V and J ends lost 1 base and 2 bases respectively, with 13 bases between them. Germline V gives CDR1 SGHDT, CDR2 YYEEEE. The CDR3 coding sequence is TGTGCCAGCAGCTTGCTCCGGGCAGGGGGCAATCAGCCCCAGCATTTT. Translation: CASSLLRAGGNQPQHF.

The CDR3 sequence: CASSSPGSRMNTEAFF. CDR3 DNA: TGTGCCAGCAGCTCTCCAGGGTCTCGGATGAACACTGAAGCTTTCTTT. V and J are TRBV7-8 and TRBJ1-1, with D perhaps TRBD1 (5 bases). Germline values: CDR1 SGHVS, CDR2 FQNEAQ. This CDR3 has 16 amino acids. V was cut by 4 bases and J by 0 bases, with 15 bases left in between.

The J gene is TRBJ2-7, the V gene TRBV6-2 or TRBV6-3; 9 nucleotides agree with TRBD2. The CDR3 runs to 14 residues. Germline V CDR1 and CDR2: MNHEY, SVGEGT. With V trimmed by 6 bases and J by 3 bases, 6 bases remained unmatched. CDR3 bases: TGTGCCAGCAGGCGGCCAGCGGGAGGCTACGAGCAGTACTTC. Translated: CASRRPAGGYEQYF.

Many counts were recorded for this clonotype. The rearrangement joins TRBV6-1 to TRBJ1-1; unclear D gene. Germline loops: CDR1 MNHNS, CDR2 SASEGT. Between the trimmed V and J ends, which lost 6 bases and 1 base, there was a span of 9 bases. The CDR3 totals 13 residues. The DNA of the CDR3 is TGTGCCAGCAGACTGCACTCGAACACTGAAGCTTTCTTT. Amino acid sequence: CASRLHSNTEAFF.

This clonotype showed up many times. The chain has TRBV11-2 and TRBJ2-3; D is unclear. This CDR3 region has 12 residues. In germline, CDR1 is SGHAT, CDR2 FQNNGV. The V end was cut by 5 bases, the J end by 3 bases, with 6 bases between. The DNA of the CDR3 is TGTGCCAGCAGCAAGAGAACAGATACGCAGTATTTT. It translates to CASSKRTDTQYF.

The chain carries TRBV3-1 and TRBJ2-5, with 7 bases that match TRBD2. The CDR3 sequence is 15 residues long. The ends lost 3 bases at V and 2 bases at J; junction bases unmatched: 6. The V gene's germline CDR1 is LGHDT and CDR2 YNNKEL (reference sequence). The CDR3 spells CASSQGGTSQETQYF. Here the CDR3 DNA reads TGTGCCAGCAGCCAGGGGGGGACTTCGCAAGAGACCCAGTACTTC.

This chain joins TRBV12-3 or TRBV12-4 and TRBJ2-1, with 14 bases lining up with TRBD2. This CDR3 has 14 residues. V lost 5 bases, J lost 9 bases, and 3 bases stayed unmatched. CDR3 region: CASSVGLAGAEQFF. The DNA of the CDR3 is TGTGCCAGCAGTGTGGGACTAGCGGGAGCTGAGCAGTTCTTC.

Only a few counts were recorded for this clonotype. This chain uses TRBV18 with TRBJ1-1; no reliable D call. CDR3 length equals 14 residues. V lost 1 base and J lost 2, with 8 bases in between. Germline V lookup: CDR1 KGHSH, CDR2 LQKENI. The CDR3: CASSPREGNTEAFF. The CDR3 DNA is TGTGCCAGCTCACCACGAGAGGGCAACACTGAAGCTTTCTTT. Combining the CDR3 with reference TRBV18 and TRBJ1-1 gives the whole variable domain NAGVMQNPRHLVRRRGQEARLRCSPMKGHSHVYWYRQLPEEGLKFMVYLQKENIIDESGMPKERFSAEFPKEGPSILRIQQVVRGDSAAYFCASSPREGNTEAFFGQGTRLTVV.

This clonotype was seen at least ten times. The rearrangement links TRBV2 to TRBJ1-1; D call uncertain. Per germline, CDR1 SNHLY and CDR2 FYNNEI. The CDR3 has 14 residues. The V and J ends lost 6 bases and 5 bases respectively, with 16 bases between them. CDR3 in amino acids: CASRSGMTKTEAFF. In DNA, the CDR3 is TGTGCCAGCAGGTCCGGAATGACGAAAACTGAAGCTTTCTTT.

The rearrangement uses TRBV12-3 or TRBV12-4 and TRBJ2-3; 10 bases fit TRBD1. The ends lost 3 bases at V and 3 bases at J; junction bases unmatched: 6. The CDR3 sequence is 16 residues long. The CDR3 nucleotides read TGTGCCAGCAGTTTGGGGACAGGGGTCCCTACAGATACGCAGTATTTT. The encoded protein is CASSLGTGVPTDTQYF.

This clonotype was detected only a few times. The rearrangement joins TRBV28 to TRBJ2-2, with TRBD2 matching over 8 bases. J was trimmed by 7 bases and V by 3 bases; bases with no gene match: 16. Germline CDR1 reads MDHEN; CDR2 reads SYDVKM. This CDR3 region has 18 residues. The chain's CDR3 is CASSLPRWPAGDHGELFF. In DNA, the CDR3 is TGTGCCAGCAGTTTGCCACGTTGGCCAGCGGGAGATCACGGGGAGCTGTTTTTT.

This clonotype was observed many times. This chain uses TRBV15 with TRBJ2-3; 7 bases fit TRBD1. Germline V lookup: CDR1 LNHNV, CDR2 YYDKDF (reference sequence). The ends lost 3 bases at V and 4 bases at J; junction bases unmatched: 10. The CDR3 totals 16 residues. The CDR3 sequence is CATSSRSGQTSDTQYF. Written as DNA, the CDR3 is TGTGCCACCAGCAGCCGATCGGGACAGACTTCAGATACGCAGTATTTT.

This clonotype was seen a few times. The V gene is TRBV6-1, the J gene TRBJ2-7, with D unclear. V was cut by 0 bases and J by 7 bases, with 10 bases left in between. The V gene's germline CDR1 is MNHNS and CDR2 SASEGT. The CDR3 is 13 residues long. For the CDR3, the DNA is TGTGCCAGCAGTGAAGCGCTTCGGTCGGAGCAGTACTTC. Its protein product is CASSEALRSEQYF.